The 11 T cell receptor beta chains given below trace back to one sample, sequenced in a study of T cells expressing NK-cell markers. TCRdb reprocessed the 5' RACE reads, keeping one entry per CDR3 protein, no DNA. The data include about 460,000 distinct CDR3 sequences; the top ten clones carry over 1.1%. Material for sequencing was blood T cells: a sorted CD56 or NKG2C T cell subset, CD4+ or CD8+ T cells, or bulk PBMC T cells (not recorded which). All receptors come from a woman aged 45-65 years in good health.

The CDR3 spells CAISIGPNAGANVLTF. This chain uses TRBV10-3 with TRBJ2-6. From germline, CDR1 is ENHRY and CDR2 SYGVKD. CDR3 length equals 16 residues.

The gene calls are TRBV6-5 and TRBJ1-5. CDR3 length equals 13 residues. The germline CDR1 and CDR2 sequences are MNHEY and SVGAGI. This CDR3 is CASSYLPNQPQHF.

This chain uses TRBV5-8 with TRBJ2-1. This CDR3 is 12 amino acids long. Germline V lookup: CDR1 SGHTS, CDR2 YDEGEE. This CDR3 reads CASSFMEVGQFF.

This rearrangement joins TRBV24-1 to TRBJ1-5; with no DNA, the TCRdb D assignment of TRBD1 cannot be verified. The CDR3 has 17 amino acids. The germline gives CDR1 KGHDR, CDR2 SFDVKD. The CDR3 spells CATSDPTGGRDNQPQHF.

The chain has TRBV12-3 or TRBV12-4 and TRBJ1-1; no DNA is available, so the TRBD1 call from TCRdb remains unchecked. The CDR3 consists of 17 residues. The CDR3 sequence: CASTESRGTGRVTEAFF.

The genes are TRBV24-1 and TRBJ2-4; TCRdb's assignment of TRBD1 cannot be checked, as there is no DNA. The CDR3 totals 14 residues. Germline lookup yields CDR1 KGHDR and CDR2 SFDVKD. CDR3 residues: CATSEPGLAYIQYF.

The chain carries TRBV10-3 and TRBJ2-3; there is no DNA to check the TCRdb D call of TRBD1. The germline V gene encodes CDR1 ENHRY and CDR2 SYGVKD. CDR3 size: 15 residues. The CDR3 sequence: CAISATGTSTDTQYF.

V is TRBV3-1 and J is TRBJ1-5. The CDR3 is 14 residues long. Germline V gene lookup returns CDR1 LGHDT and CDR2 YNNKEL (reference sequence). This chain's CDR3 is CASSPWGSNQPQHF.

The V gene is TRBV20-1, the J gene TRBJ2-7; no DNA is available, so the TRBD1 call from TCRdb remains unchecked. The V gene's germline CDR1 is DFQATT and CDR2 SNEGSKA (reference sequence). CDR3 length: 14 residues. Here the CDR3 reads CSARDRAVPGEQYF.

The CDR3 here is CASSPPTVGTEAFF. V usage is TRBV18 and J usage is TRBJ1-1. CDR3 length: 14 residues. The germline V gene encodes CDR1 KGHSH and CDR2 LQKENI. The whole variable domain, filled in from reference TRBV18 and TRBJ1-1, reads NAGVMQNPRHLVRRRGQEARLRCSPMKGHSHVYWYRQLPEEGLKFMVYLQKENIIDESGMPKERFSAEFPKEGPSILRIQQVVRGDSAAYFCASSPPTVGTEAFFGQGTRLTVV.

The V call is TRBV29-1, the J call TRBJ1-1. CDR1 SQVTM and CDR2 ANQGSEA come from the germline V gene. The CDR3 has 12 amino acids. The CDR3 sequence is CSAKWGNTEAFF.